This T cell receptor beta chain was retrieved from a study of T cells in Graves' hyperthyroidism and ophthalmopathy. This CDR3 has 16 residues. V shed 3 bases and J shed 4 bases, with 17 bases lying between them. From germline, CDR1 is SGHRS and CDR2 YFSETQ. The TCR beta CDR3 regions underwent amplification using RNA transcripts as the source. First-round RT-PCR of the TCR CDR3 relied on the HTBI primer set. TCRdb reprocessed the multiplex PCR reads with MiXCR, giving one entry per CDR3 protein. The data show hundreds of thousands of distinct CDR3 sequences, with less than 25% seen just once and about 35% held by the top ten.

The sequencing sample was made of blood. The rearrangement uses TRBV5-1 and TRBJ2-1; D perhaps matches TRBD1 (6 bases). The clonotype was recovered from a man aged 25-45 years with Graves' ophthalmopathy. CDR3 sequence reads: CASSSSTRDTYNEQFF. The CDR3 DNA reads TGCGCCAGCAGCTCCAGCACCCGGGACACATACAATGAGCAGTTCTTC.